Shown below are 15 T cell receptor beta chains from a single sample sequenced in a study of cytomegalovirus exposure and HLA in healthy donors. The data were produced by immunoSEQ multiplex PCR, yet TCRdb's version contains in-frame clones alone and is incomplete. The profile shows roughly 60,000 clones, about 94% of them singletons. The sequenced sample was PBMCs. The receptors were gathered from a man in his late teens or twenties in good health and CMV-seronegative.

This chain uses TRBV6-6 with TRBJ1-1; TRBD1 matches at 7 bases. The CDR3 covers 14 residues. Germline-derived CDR1 and CDR2 are MNHNY and SVGAGI (reference sequence). Trimming at V came to 4 bases and at J to 10 bases, leaving 12 bases not matched to a gene. The CDR3 DNA reads as TGTGCCAGCAGTTCCCAGGGGACAGCCGCTGGAGCTTTCTTT. It specifies CASSSQGTAAGAFF.

This clone was counted between two and nine times. The chain links TRBV10-3 to TRBJ2-7; D may be TRBD1 (5 bases). Germline loops: CDR1 ENHRY, CDR2 SYGVKD. The CDR3 runs to 13 residues. Trimming pared 2 bases from V and 6 bases from J, leaving 11 bases between. The CDR3 region is CAISELLRAEQYF. The CDR3 DNA reads TGTGCCATCAGTGAGCTCCTCAGGGCCGAGCAGTACTTC.

The V call is TRBV5-6, the J call TRBJ2-1; 11 nucleotides match TRBD2. V shed 0 bases and J 8 bases; nucleotides not matched to a gene: 10. Germline CDR1 reads SGHDT; CDR2 reads YYEEEE. The CDR3 is made up of 17 amino acids. As DNA, the CDR3 is TGTGCCAGCAGCTTGGGGCTAGCGGGAGGCCCCGGGGATGAGCAGTTCTTC. Protein: CASSLGLAGGPGDEQFF.

For the CDR3, the DNA is TGTGCCAGCAGTGAGGACAGGATCTCCTACGAGCAGTACTTC. Translation: CASSEDRISYEQYF. The V gene is TRBV2, the J gene TRBJ2-7; 7 bases are shared with TRBD1. The CDR3 runs 14 residues. The J segment lost 0 bases and the V segment lost 3 bases, leaving 2 bases of the junction unmatched. Germline V gives CDR1 SNHLY, CDR2 FYNNEI.

CDR3 in amino acids: CASSLQGAGTEAFF. In DNA form, the CDR3 reads TGTGCCAGCAGTCTACAGGGGGCTGGCACTGAAGCTTTCTTT. The chain is built from TRBV27 and TRBJ1-1; 9 bases agree with TRBD1. J was trimmed by 4 bases and V by 5 bases; bases with no gene match: 5. Germline V gene data show CDR1 as MNHEY and CDR2 as SMNVEV (reference sequence). CDR3 length equals 14 residues.

The chain recombines TRBV2 with TRBJ1-1; perhaps TRBD1 as D (6 bases). The V and J ends lost 5 bases and 1 base respectively, with 11 bases between them. Germline CDR1 reads SNHLY; CDR2 reads FYNNEI. This CDR3 has 14 residues. The CDR3 nucleotides are TGTGCCAGCAGTCAGGACAGCACGAACACTGAAGCTTTCTTT. It yields the protein CASSQDSTNTEAFF.

The CDR3: CASSLTSVAGVKNEQFF. The CDR3 DNA follows: TGTGCCAGCAGCTTGACTTCGGTAGCGGGGGTTAAGAATGAGCAGTTCTTC. The chain carries TRBV7-8 and TRBJ2-1; 9 bases agree with TRBD2. This CDR3 comprises 17 residues. The V segment lost 3 bases and the J segment 7 bases; nucleotides outside the gene matches: 13. Per germline, CDR1 SGHVS and CDR2 FQNEAQ.

The chain employs TRBV4-1 and TRBJ2-2; 7 nucleotides line up with TRBD1. V lost 0 bases to trimming and J lost 1 base; unmatched junction nucleotides: 5. CDR1 is MGHRA, CDR2 YSYEKL, per germline. This CDR3 has 17 amino acids. The CDR3 reads CASSQDTGARNTGELFF. The CDR3 DNA reads TGCGCCAGCAGCCAAGATACAGGGGCAAGGAACACCGGGGAGCTGTTTTTT.

The chain is built from TRBV2 and TRBJ2-5; TRBD1 might be the D (6 bases). V was shortened by 6 bases and J by 5 bases, with 13 bases between the two germline ends. Germline CDR1 reads SNHLY; CDR2 reads FYNNEI. This CDR3 is built from 13 residues. The CDR3 DNA reads as TGTGCCAGCAGAGACAGGCAGTTGGAGACCCAGTACTTC. This gives the protein CASRDRQLETQYF.

The chain uses TRBV10-3 and TRBJ2-7; 7 bases line up with TRBD2. Per germline, CDR1 ENHRY and CDR2 SYGVKD. V dropped 6 bases and J dropped 0; count of bases not matched to a gene: 20. The CDR3 extends over 19 amino acids. CDR3 residues: CAISGGLAGRPGGSYEQYF. CDR3 nucleotides: TGTGCCATCAGCGGGGGTTTGGCCGGGAGGCCCGGGGGCTCCTACGAGCAGTACTTC.

The chain employs TRBV19 and TRBJ2-7; D gene unclear. The CDR3 spans 11 residues. V shed 4 bases and J shed 2 bases, with 3 bases lying between them. Germline CDR1 LNHDA, CDR2 SQIVND (reference sequence). Here the CDR3 DNA reads TGTGCCAGTAGTACCACCTACGAGCAGTACTTC. It encodes CASSTTYEQYF.

This chain connects TRBV7-9 to TRBJ1-1; the D is unclear. Germline V gives CDR1 SEHNR, CDR2 FQNEAQ (reference sequence). The CDR3 contains 17 residues. V lost 5 bases and J lost 5, with 24 bases in between. CDR3 coding DNA: TGTGCCAGCAGCCCCGGACTTACCGGCCCGAGGGCAACTGAAGCTTTCTTT. This codes for CASSPGLTGPRATEAFF.

This rearrangement joins TRBV5-6 to TRBJ2-1; weak D call: TRBD1 (6 bases). The CDR3 totals 13 residues. CDR1 is SGHDT and CDR2 is YYEEEE in the germline V gene. V was clipped by 0 bases and J by 10 bases, with 11 bases between them. CDR3 DNA: TGTGCCAGCAGCTTGGGAGGGGGTCGGGAGCAGTTCTTC. This gives the protein CASSLGGGREQFF. The full variable domain, with the rest looked up from reference TRBV5-6 and TRBJ2-1, is DAGVTQSPTHLIKTRGQQVTLRCSPKSGHDTVSWYQQALGQGPQFIFQYYEEEERQRGNFPDRFSGHQFPNYSSELNVNALLLGDSALYLCASSLGGGREQFFGPGTRLTVL.

Here the CDR3 reads CASSGQENYGYTF. The CDR3 DNA is TGTGCCAGCAGTGGACAGGAGAACTATGGCTACACCTTC. The chain carries TRBV28 and TRBJ1-2; TRBD1 matches 7 bases. Germline V gene sequence: CDR1 MDHEN, CDR2 SYDVKM. Trimming removed 5 bases from V and 2 bases from J; junction bases left unmatched: 2. The CDR3 length is 13 residues.

The V and J genes are TRBV7-9 and TRBJ2-3, with a tentative D call TRBD1 (6 bases). The CDR3 sequence is 15 residues long. V was trimmed by 2 bases and J by 2 bases, leaving 11 bases between them. Germline V gives CDR1 SEHNR, CDR2 FQNEAQ (reference sequence). CDR3 bases: TGTGCCAGCAGCTTATCTACAGGGTACACAGATACGCAGTATTTT. This codes for CASSLSTGYTDTQYF.